This T cell receptor (beta chain) was retrieved from a study of breast tumors, draining lymph nodes, adjacent tissues. General study results and limits: Tumor and nontumor repertoires were significantly more similar in luminal-like than in basal-like breast cancer.

Details on this clonotype: Its antigen remains unidentified. Being one base from a much bigger clone, this may be a read error.

Using its own MiXCR run on the multiplex PCR reads, TCRdb lists one record per CDR3 protein. Of approximately 170,000 distinct CDR3 sequences listed, 30% to 35% are singletons. Germline lookup yields CDR1 SGHAT and CDR2 FQNNGV. Trimming pared 5 bases from V and 2 bases from J, leaving 22 bases between. This CDR3 is built from 18 residues. The lymph nodes were axillary draining lymph nodes from breast cancer patients. The TCR sequence derives from a female donor with breast cancer. Some clones in this sample may be carry-over from other donors' samples. The V gene is TRBV11-2, the J gene TRBJ2-1, with D perhaps TRBD2 (6 bases). Specimen: axillary lymph node tissue. The CDR3 sequence is CASSLVFAGSRAYNEQFF. The CDR3 DNA follows: TGTGCCAGCAGCCTCGTCTTCGCGGGAAGCCGCGCCTACAATGAGCAGTTCTTC.